The next 32 T cell receptor beta chains were all read from a single sample in a study of T cell changes during pregnancy in multiple sclerosis. Only in-frame clones appear in the TCRdb table, and some are missing; sequencing was by immunoSEQ multiplex PCR. This table has about 38,000 clones, more than 85% appearing once. This sample comprised CD8+ T cells from peripheral blood mononuclear cells, obtained in the third trimester of pregnancy. The receptors were sampled from a female donor with multiple sclerosis, enrolled in a pregnancy study.

This chain uses TRBV9 with TRBJ2-7, with 8 bases matching TRBD1. Per the germline V gene, CDR1 is SGDLS and CDR2 is YYNGEE. V shed 3 bases, J shed 5 bases, and the junction held 4 bases outside the gene matches. The CDR3 contains 13 residues. The CDR3 region is CASSAGGRNEQYF. CDR3 nucleotides: TGTGCCAGCAGCGCAGGGGGCCGGAACGAGCAGTACTTC.

This rearrangement joins TRBV6-5 to TRBJ1-2; 7 positions agree with TRBD1. The CDR3 has 13 residues. J lost 5 bases, V lost 6 bases, and 6 bases had no gene match. CDR1 is MNHEY and CDR2 is SVGAGI in the germline V gene. CDR3 protein: CASRKDREYGYTF. The CDR3 coding sequence is TGTGCCAGCAGAAAAGACAGGGAATATGGCTACACCTTC.

This rearrangement joins TRBV14 to TRBJ2-1, with a possible D match to TRBD2 (6 bases). This CDR3 comprises 16 residues. V was clipped by 1 base and J by 5 bases, with 15 bases between them. Per the germline V gene, CDR1 is SGHDN and CDR2 is FVKESK. CDR3 sequence (DNA): TGTGCCAGCAGCCAAGTTCCGGGACTCCTCGACAATGAGCAGTTCTTC. This sequence encodes CASSQVPGLLDNEQFF.

The rearrangement uses TRBV5-1 and TRBJ2-3, with 13 bases fitting TRBD2. The CDR3 length is 17 residues. Germline V gene sequence: CDR1 SGHRS, CDR2 YFSETQ. J gave up 2 bases and V 0 bases, and 3 bases lay outside the gene matches. The CDR3 coding sequence is TGCGCCAGCAGCTTGGCACTAGCGGGAGGGTTCACAGATACGCAGTATTTT. Protein product: CASSLALAGGFTDTQYF.

CDR3 sequence reads: CSAVLARPQFF. CDR3 nucleotides: TGCAGTGCTGTACTAGCGAGACCTCAGTTCTTC. The chain joins TRBV20-1 to TRBJ2-1, with 7 bases matching TRBD2. The CDR3 is 11 amino acids. The V gene's germline CDR1 is DFQATT and CDR2 SNEGSKA (reference sequence). The trim removed 5 bases at V and 13 bases at J, leaving 8 bases unmatched.

The chain recombines TRBV9 with TRBJ2-3; the D is unclear. The germline CDR1 and CDR2 sequences are SGDLS and YYNGEE. The CDR3 loop spans 13 amino acids. V dropped 3 bases and J dropped 5 bases, with 10 bases sitting between them. This CDR3 is CASSESGGDTQYF. CDR3 DNA: TGTGCCAGCAGCGAGTCTGGCGGAGATACGCAGTATTTT.

The chain is built from TRBV5-6 and TRBJ1-1; unclear D gene. The CDR3 length is 15 residues. V shed 4 bases and J shed 0 bases, with 13 bases lying between them. Looked up from germline, CDR1 is SGHDT and CDR2 is YYEEEE. Here the CDR3 DNA reads TGTGCCAGCAGCCCCCGAGTATCTCTGAACACTGAAGCTTTCTTT. Protein sequence: CASSPRVSLNTEAFF. Filled out from reference TRBV5-6 and TRBJ1-1, the complete variable domain reads DAGVTQSPTHLIKTRGQQVTLRCSPKSGHDTVSWYQQALGQGPQFIFQYYEEEERQRGNFPDRFSGHQFPNYSSELNVNALLLGDSALYLCASSPRVSLNTEAFFGQGTRLTVV.

CDR3 loop: CASSLFWREGNEQFF. The DNA for the CDR3 is TGTGCCAGCAGTTTATTTTGGCGGGAGGGGAATGAGCAGTTCTTC. V and J are TRBV27 and TRBJ2-1, with 9 nucleotides matching TRBD2. The length of the CDR3 is 15 residues. CDR1 and CDR2 from the germline V gene are MNHEY and SMNVEV (reference sequence). Unmatched junction bases numbered 5, after V lost 1 base and J lost 7 bases.

The chain couples TRBV4-1 to TRBJ2-6; tentative D call: TRBD2 (5 bases). Germline CDR1 MGHRA, CDR2 YSYEKL. Trimming removed 1 base from V and 0 bases from J, with 13 bases in between. This CDR3 is 18 amino acids long. CDR3 sequence: CASSQAQADYSGANVLTF. The CDR3 coding sequence is TGCGCCAGCAGCCAAGCTCAGGCCGACTACTCTGGGGCCAACGTCCTGACTTTC.

The rearrangement joins TRBV5-4 to TRBJ2-1; 8 bases align to TRBD2. V dropped 4 bases and J dropped 4; count of bases not matched to a gene: 7. The CDR3 extends over 15 amino acids. CDR1 is SGHNT and CDR2 is YYREEE in the germline V gene (reference sequence). The CDR3 DNA follows: TGTGCCAGCAGCGTGACTAGCGTCGAGTACAATGAGCAGTTCTTC. It specifies CASSVTSVEYNEQFF.

V gene TRBV27 combines with J gene TRBJ2-2, with 10 nucleotides matching TRBD1. V dropped 2 bases and J dropped 4; count of bases not matched to a gene: 10. The CDR3 spans 18 residues. CDR1 is MNHEY and CDR2 is SMNVEV in the germline V gene (reference sequence). CDR3 sequence reads: CASSLIDVGTGVTGELFF. The CDR3 nucleotides read TGTGCCAGCAGTTTAATTGATGTGGGGACAGGGGTCACCGGGGAGCTGTTTTTT.

This clone was found once. The gene calls are TRBV5-4 and TRBJ2-7; D remains ambiguous. V shed 0 bases and J shed 5 bases, with 6 bases lying between them. The germline CDR1 and CDR2 sequences are SGHNT and YYREEE (reference sequence). The CDR3 consists of 12 residues. The CDR3 DNA follows: TGTGCCAGCAGCTTGGACATCCACGAGCAGTACTTC. Translating it yields CASSLDIHEQYF.

This rearrangement joins TRBV2 to TRBJ2-5; D is uncertain. Germline V gene lookup returns CDR1 SNHLY and CDR2 FYNNEI. The CDR3 contains 14 residues. Trimming took off 4 bases at V and 1 base at J, with 10 bases between the two ends. CDR3 protein: CASSVAGPQETQYF. CDR3 sequence (DNA): TGTGCCAGCAGTGTGGCAGGCCCCCAAGAGACCCAGTACTTC.

The J gene is TRBJ1-5, the V gene TRBV7-8; D gene unclear. Germline lookup yields CDR1 SGHVS and CDR2 FQNEAQ. This CDR3 comprises 16 residues. V lost 5 bases, J lost 0 bases, and 14 bases lay in between. CDR3 nucleotide sequence: TGTGCCAGCAGCCATTCGCAGGTTCCTAGCAATCAGCCCCAGCATTTT. The encoded protein is CASSHSQVPSNQPQHF. Filled out from reference TRBV7-8 and TRBJ1-5, the complete variable domain reads GAGVSQSPRYKVAKRGQDVALRCDPISGHVSLFWYQQALGQGPEFLTYFQNEAQLDKSGLPSDRFFAERPEGSVSTLKIQRTQQEDSAVYLCASSHSQVPSNQPQHFGDGTRLSIL.

This chain connects TRBV12-5 to TRBJ2-1; 10 bases line up with TRBD2. The trim removed 4 bases at V and 5 bases at J, leaving 5 bases unmatched. The CDR3 is 15 amino acids. CDR1 is LGHNT, CDR2 FRNRAP, per germline. The CDR3 spells CASGSGLANDNEQFF. The DNA for the CDR3 is TGTGCTAGTGGTTCGGGACTAGCGAACGACAATGAGCAGTTCTTC. The full variable domain, in which reference TRBV12-5 and TRBJ2-1 provide the parts outside the CDR3, is DARVTQTPRHKVTEMGQEVTMRCQPILGHNTVFWYRQTMMQGLELLAYFRNRAPLDDSGMPKDRFSAEMPDATLATLKIQPSEPRDSAVYFCASGSGLANDNEQFFGPGTRLTVL.

The chain couples TRBV6-1 to TRBJ2-7; 7 bases align to TRBD1. Germline V lookup: CDR1 MNHNS, CDR2 SASEGT. The CDR3 is 14 residues long. The V and J ends lost 5 bases and 6 bases, in that order; junction bases with no gene match: 10. CDR3: CASSSFRDRGEQYF. Written as DNA, the CDR3 is TGTGCCAGCAGTTCGTTCCGGGACAGAGGCGAGCAGTACTTC.

The V call is TRBV7-5, the J call TRBJ2-3; the table gives TRBD2 as D, unverified against the DNA. TRBV7-5 counts as a pseudogene. The CDR3 has 17 residues. CDR3 loop: CARSPVSVYDTTDTQYF. CDR3 bases: TGTGCCAGAAGCCCCGTTTCGGTCTACGATACCACAGATACGCAGTATTTT.

V and J are TRBV27 and TRBJ2-7, with D possibly TRBD1 on 5 matching bases. The CDR3 loop spans 15 amino acids. Deletions cut 0 bases from V and 7 bases from J, with 16 bases between. Germline loops: CDR1 MNHEY, CDR2 SMNVEV (reference sequence). The CDR3 nucleotides read TGTGCCAGCAGTTTATCGTTTGGGGCTTCGCGGGAGCAGTACTTC. Protein sequence: CASSLSFGASREQYF.

This chain joins TRBV27 and TRBJ2-6; D is possibly TRBD2 (7 bases). There are 17 residues in the CDR3. The V gene lost 3 bases and the J gene lost 0 bases, with 12 bases spanning the gap. CDR1 is MNHEY and CDR2 is SMNVEV in the germline V gene (reference sequence). The CDR3 DNA follows: TGTGCCAGCAGTTTTGGGGGGGGCCTCTCTGGGGCCAACGTCCTGACTTTC. Translated, it gives CASSFGGGLSGANVLTF.

This chain connects TRBV11-3 to TRBJ1-1; no clear D. Germline loops: CDR1 SGHNT, CDR2 YENEEA. The CDR3 runs to 14 residues. Deletions cut 2 bases from V and 4 bases from J, with 11 bases between. The CDR3 DNA is TGTGCCAGCAGCTTATTCGCAGAGGGCACTGAAGCTTTCTTT. Translating it yields CASSLFAEGTEAFF.

The V gene is TRBV7-2, the J gene TRBJ2-3; TRBD1 might be the D (6 bases). The germline CDR1 and CDR2 sequences are SGHTA and FQGNSA. This CDR3 is built from 17 residues. The V gene lost 5 bases and the J gene lost 5 bases, with 23 bases spanning the gap. The CDR3 DNA is TGTGCCAGCAGCCAGCGAGGAGCTAGGGGGAAGGGAGATACGCAGTATTTT. Amino acids: CASSQRGARGKGDTQYF. The complete variable domain, with remaining parts taken from reference TRBV7-2 and TRBJ2-3, reads GAGVSQSPSNKVTEKGKDVELRCDPISGHTALYWYRQSLGQGLEFLIYFQGNSAPDKSGLPSDRFSAERTGGSVSTLTIQRTQQEDSAVYLCASSQRGARGKGDTQYFGPGTRLTVL.

The gene calls are TRBV11-3 and TRBJ2-3; TRBD1 matches at 9 bases. Germline V gene sequence: CDR1 SGHNT, CDR2 YENEEA. The V gene end was trimmed by 5 bases and the J gene end by 0 bases; junction bases not matched to a gene: 6. CDR3 length: 16 amino acids. CDR3 nucleotides: TGTGCCAGCAGCACCCGGGACAGGGATAGCACAGATACGCAGTATTTT. Translation gives CASSTRDRDSTDTQYF. The full variable domain, with the rest looked up from reference TRBV11-3 and TRBJ2-3, is EAGVVQSPRYKIIEKKQPVAFWCNPISGHNTLYWYLQNLGQGPELLIRYENEEAVDDSQLPKDRFSAERLKGVDSTLKIQPAELGDSAVYLCASSTRDRDSTDTQYFGPGTRLTVL.

This chain uses TRBV29-1 with TRBJ2-7; 8 bases agree with TRBD2. The CDR3 consists of 13 residues. The germline gives CDR1 SQVTM, CDR2 ANQGSEA. V trimming: 7 bases; J trimming: 2 bases; junction bases outside the gene matches: 7. The CDR3 DNA follows: TGCAGCGCCGGGGGGGACGGAGCCTACGAGCAGTACTTC. Translating gives CSAGGDGAYEQYF.

The CDR3 loop is CASSCRDRVPILDYEQYF. CDR3 DNA: TGTGCCAGCAGTTGCAGGGACAGGGTCCCCATTCTTGATTACGAGCAGTACTTC. V and J are TRBV28 and TRBJ2-7; 9 bases map to TRBD1. Germline V gene sequence: CDR1 MDHEN, CDR2 SYDVKM. J was trimmed by 4 bases and V by 4 bases; bases with no gene match: 17. CDR3 length: 18 amino acids.

This chain links TRBV7-3 with TRBJ2-2, with 7 bases matching TRBD1. Germline-derived CDR1 and CDR2 are SGHTA and FQGTGA. There are 12 residues in the CDR3. V dropped 3 bases and J dropped 12; count of bases not matched to a gene: 4. Here the CDR3 DNA reads TGTGCCAGCAGCTTTGACAGGGCGAAGCTGTTTTTT. Protein: CASSFDRAKLFF.

The V gene is TRBV11-2, the J gene TRBJ2-7; 8 bases map to TRBD2. The CDR3 runs 18 residues. The trim removed 1 base at V and 2 bases at J, leaving 13 bases unmatched. CDR1 SGHAT and CDR2 FQNNGV come from the germline V gene. DNA of the CDR3: TGTGCCAGCAGCTTAGCTGCTAGCGGGTTTGGATATACCTACGAGCAGTACTTC. Translation gives CASSLAASGFGYTYEQYF.

This clone was found many times. The same CDR3 can be traced to other DNA sequences in this sample. The rearrangement links TRBV4-3 to TRBJ2-1; 9 bases fit TRBD1. V gave up 0 bases and J gave up 4 bases; unmatched junction bases: 4. Germline lookup yields CDR1 LGHNA and CDR2 YSLEER. The CDR3 runs 16 residues. CDR3 residues: CASSQEGQGSYNEQFF. The DNA of the CDR3 is TGCGCCAGCAGCCAAGAGGGACAGGGATCTTACAATGAGCAGTTCTTC.

This chain uses TRBV4-3 with TRBJ1-2, with 8 bases identical to TRBD1. Germline V gives CDR1 LGHNA, CDR2 YSLEER. Losses at the gene ends were 0 bases for V and 4 bases for J; bases not matched to a gene: 1. The CDR3 totals 14 residues. The CDR3 loop reads CASSQETGAYGYTF. The CDR3 DNA reads TGCGCCAGCAGCCAAGAGACAGGGGCCTATGGCTACACCTTC.

In nucleotides, the CDR3 is TGTGCCAGCATTCCTCTAGCGGGAGGGCCGCGGGAGCAGTACTTC. It is translated as CASIPLAGGPREQYF. The rearrangement joins TRBV27 to TRBJ2-5, with 12 nucleotides matching TRBD2. Per germline, CDR1 MNHEY and CDR2 SMNVEV (reference sequence). Unmatched junction bases numbered 14, after V lost 7 bases and J lost 11 bases. There are 15 residues in the CDR3.

The CDR3 nucleotides are TGTGCCAGCAGTCATTCGGGGACCTACAATGAGCAGTTCTTC. Translation: CASSHSGTYNEQFF. The chain joins TRBV25-1 to TRBJ2-1; D may be TRBD2 (5 bases). The CDR3 is made up of 14 amino acids. The germline gives CDR1 MGHDK, CDR2 SYGVNS. V shed 5 bases and J shed 2 bases, with 10 bases lying between them.

The rearrangement joins TRBV7-9 to TRBJ2-7; possible D gene TRBD2, 6 bases. The CDR3 length is 13 residues. V lost 4 bases and J 9 bases, leaving 16 bases between the germline ends. Germline V gives CDR1 SEHNR, CDR2 FQNEAQ (reference sequence). The CDR3 protein is CASSSRETLRQYF. The CDR3 coding sequence is TGTGCCAGCAGCTCCCGGGAGACTTTGCGGCAGTACTTC.

This clone was recorded once. The rearrangement joins TRBV9 to TRBJ2-1; D may be TRBD2 (9 bases). The germline V and J ends were trimmed by 4 bases and 9 bases, with 20 bases remaining between them. Germline CDR1 reads SGDLS; CDR2 reads YYNGEE. The CDR3 sequence is 15 residues long. In nucleotides, the CDR3 is TGTGCCAGCAGCCCAGGGGGCGGGAGGGAGGCTGAGCAGTTCTTC. Translated: CASSPGGGREAEQFF.